A single sample is the source of the 20 T cell receptor beta chains below, sequenced in a study of beta chain features in type 1 diabetes. Expressed TCRB transcripts were sequenced because the entire RNA isolate underwent reverse transcription. Here immunoSEQ multiplex PCR was the method, and the copy in TCRdb shows in-frame clones only, minus some. The data hold about 130,000 clones, with about a tenth observed a single time. Sequenced: central memory CD4+ T cells from blood. These receptors were obtained from a man aged 18 to 35 in good health.

The chain combines TRBV7-6 with TRBJ2-1; a possible D gene is TRBD2 (6 bases). Trimming removed 4 bases at V and 2 bases at J, with 18 bases between. Germline CDR1 reads SGHVS; CDR2 reads FNYEAQ. The CDR3 contains 17 residues. The CDR3 region is CASSSFTGLGAYNEQFF. The CDR3 coding sequence is TGTGCCAGCAGCTCATTCACGGGACTCGGCGCCTACAATGAGCAGTTCTTC.

The V call is TRBV6-1, the J call TRBJ1-4, with D perhaps TRBD1 (5 bases). Germline V lookup: CDR1 MNHNS, CDR2 SASEGT. The ends were cut back, 7 bases at V and 2 bases at J, with 8 bases in the middle. The CDR3 sequence is 13 residues long. Here the CDR3 reads CASTGMTNEKLFF. CDR3 sequence (DNA): TGTGCCAGCACAGGGATGACTAATGAAAAACTGTTTTTT.

The rearrangement links TRBV28 to TRBJ2-2, with 12 positions matching TRBD1. The J segment lost 7 bases and the V segment lost 5 bases, leaving 8 bases of the junction unmatched. The length of the CDR3 is 16 residues. Germline CDR1 MDHEN, CDR2 SYDVKM. CDR3 sequence (DNA): TGTGCCAGCAGTCCAACCGGGACAGGGGGCATCGGGGAGCTGTTTTTT. This encodes CASSPTGTGGIGELFF.

This clone was recorded a few times. The chain links TRBV5-6 to TRBJ1-5; D not certain. The germline V gene encodes CDR1 SGHDT and CDR2 YYEEEE. CDR3 length: 15 amino acids. V was trimmed by 1 base and J by 1 base, leaving 9 bases between them. CDR3 region: CASSLPTPSNQPQHF. For the CDR3, the DNA is TGTGCCAGCAGCTTGCCGACACCGAGCAATCAGCCCCAGCATTTT.

The chain joins TRBV18 to TRBJ2-2; weak D call: TRBD1 (5 bases). This CDR3 comprises 14 residues. Trimming removed 6 bases from V and 4 bases from J, with 12 bases in between. Germline CDR1 KGHSH, CDR2 LQKENI. This chain's CDR3 is CASSWRQSTGELFF. In DNA, the CDR3 is TGTGCCAGCTCCTGGAGACAGAGCACCGGGGAGCTGTTTTTT.

This clone turned up a few times. V usage is TRBV6-5 and J usage is TRBJ1-2; TRBD1 aligns across 9 bases. This CDR3 contains 16 residues. The ends lost 2 bases at V and 5 bases at J; junction bases unmatched: 9. Germline values: CDR1 MNHEY, CDR2 SVGAGI. The CDR3 sequence is CASSYGTGPVWYGYTF. CDR3 sequence (DNA): TGTGCCAGCAGTTACGGGACAGGGCCAGTCTGGTATGGCTACACCTTC.

This clone occurred a few times. The chain employs TRBV12-5 and TRBJ2-3; D might be TRBD1 (6 bases). V lost 2 bases and J 2 bases, leaving 20 bases between the germline ends. The CDR3 covers 18 residues. Germline V gene data show CDR1 as LGHNT and CDR2 as FRNRAP. CDR3 nucleotides: TGTGCTAGTGGTTTGACCCGCGATGGACAGAAGAACACAGATACGCAGTATTTT. Protein: CASGLTRDGQKNTDTQYF.

This clone was recorded at least ten times. This chain connects TRBV19 to TRBJ2-1, with TRBD1 matching 7 bases. CDR3 length equals 15 residues. Germline assignment: CDR1 LNHDA and CDR2 SQIVND (reference sequence). V lost 3 bases, J lost 2 bases, and 4 bases stayed unmatched. CDR3 DNA sequence: TGTGCCAGTAGTATGACAGGGACAGCCTACAATGAGCAGTTCTTC. As protein: CASSMTGTAYNEQFF.

This clone showed up just a few times. The gene calls are TRBV4-1 and TRBJ1-5, with TRBD1 as a possible D gene (6 bases). Looked up from germline, CDR1 is MGHRA and CDR2 is YSYEKL. The CDR3 runs 17 residues. V was shortened by 0 bases and J by 4 bases, with 16 bases between the two germline ends. This CDR3 is CASSQDEGRGGNQPQHF. The CDR3, as DNA: TGCGCCAGCAGCCAAGATGAAGGCAGGGGCGGGAATCAGCCCCAGCATTTT.

The gene calls are TRBV7-9 and TRBJ1-4, with D hard to call. CDR3 length: 14 amino acids. CDR1 and CDR2 (germline): SEHNR, FQNEAQ (reference sequence). Trimming took 0 bases from V and 7 from J, leaving 9 bases between them. The CDR3 protein is CASSLARRGEKLFF. Here the CDR3 DNA reads TGTGCCAGCAGCTTAGCGAGGCGCGGTGAAAAACTGTTTTTT.

This clone has only a few counts. In nucleotides, the CDR3 is TGTGCCAGTAGTGTATTGGGACAGGGGATGAACACTGAAGCTTTCTTT. This codes for CASSVLGQGMNTEAFF. The genes are TRBV19 and TRBJ1-1, with TRBD1 matching 10 bases. The V gene end was trimmed by 5 bases and the J gene end by 0 bases; junction bases not matched to a gene: 6. The CDR3 has 16 amino acids. CDR1 LNHDA and CDR2 SQIVND come from the germline V gene (reference sequence).

There are a few counts of this clone. The chain joins TRBV30 to TRBJ2-3; a possible D gene is TRBD1 (5 bases). The CDR3 is 11 residues long. Per the germline V gene, CDR1 is GTSNPN and CDR2 is SVGIG (reference sequence). Trimming removed 5 bases from V and 6 bases from J, with 9 bases in between. CDR3 region: CAWGKGDTQYF. In DNA form, the CDR3 reads TGTGCCTGGGGGAAGGGGGATACGCAGTATTTT.

The rearrangement joins TRBV7-8 to TRBJ2-5; 8 bases line up with TRBD1. Germline CDR1 and CDR2: SGHVS and FQNEAQ. The CDR3 is 16 amino acids. Unmatched junction bases numbered 9, after V lost 5 bases and J lost 1 base. CDR3: CASSKKTGAPQETQYF. The CDR3 DNA follows: TGTGCCAGCAGCAAAAAGACAGGGGCCCCCCAAGAGACCCAGTACTTC.

The V call is TRBV6-1, the J call TRBJ1-2; TRBD1 agrees at 8 bases. This CDR3 has 15 residues. Trimming took 5 bases from V and 3 from J; bases not matched to a gene: 8. From germline, CDR1 is MNHNS and CDR2 SASEGT. The CDR3, as DNA: TGTGCCAGCAGTACCCCGGACAGGGTGTACTATGGCTACACCTTC. The encoded protein is CASSTPDRVYYGYTF.

V is TRBV6-6 and J is TRBJ2-7; 7 bases line up with TRBD1. Germline V gives CDR1 MNHNY, CDR2 SVGAGI (reference sequence). This CDR3 spans 14 amino acids. V shed 4 bases, J shed 2 bases, and the junction held 5 bases outside the gene matches. CDR3 in DNA: TGTGCCAGCAGTTTGGACAGGACCGCCTACGAGCAGTACTTC. Translation gives CASSLDRTAYEQYF.

This rearrangement joins TRBV5-1 to TRBJ2-2; the D gene is possibly TRBD2 (5 bases). There are 14 residues in the CDR3. Trimming removed 5 bases at V and 6 bases at J, with 14 bases between. The V gene's germline CDR1 is SGHRS and CDR2 YFSETQ. The CDR3 coding sequence is TGCGCCAGCAGGGGAGAGGGAAAGTCCGGGGAGCTGTTTTTT. It codes for CASRGEGKSGELFF.

This clone came up many times. The rearrangement uses TRBV7-8 and TRBJ2-1, with 13 bases identical to TRBD2. CDR3 length equals 15 residues. The J segment lost 2 bases and the V segment lost 11 bases, leaving 6 bases of the junction unmatched. The germline V gene encodes CDR1 SGHVS and CDR2 FQNEAQ. CDR3 in amino acids: CAGGTSGGAYNEQFF. The CDR3 DNA sequence: TGTGCCGGAGGAACTAGCGGGGGGGCCTACAATGAGCAGTTCTTC.

The J gene is TRBJ2-5, the V gene TRBV29-1; 9 positions match TRBD1. Germline V gene data show CDR1 as SQVTM and CDR2 as ANQGSEA. J gave up 2 bases and V 2 bases, and 6 bases lay outside the gene matches. This CDR3 is built from 15 residues. The CDR3 loop reads CSVERSGTGQETQYF. CDR3 coding DNA: TGCAGCGTTGAACGGAGTGGGACAGGGCAAGAGACCCAGTACTTC.

This chain connects TRBV18 to TRBJ1-5, with D possibly matching TRBD1 (6 bases). With 4 bases removed from V and 3 bases from J, the gap between germline ends came to 10 bases. From germline, CDR1 is KGHSH and CDR2 LQKENI. This CDR3 is 14 amino acids long. The DNA for the CDR3 is TGTGCCAGCTCACTCAGGGGTGCCAATCAGCCCCAGCATTTT. Protein: CASSLRGANQPQHF. Combining the CDR3 with reference TRBV18 and TRBJ1-5 gives the whole variable domain NAGVMQNPRHLVRRRGQEARLRCSPMKGHSHVYWYRQLPEEGLKFMVYLQKENIIDESGMPKERFSAEFPKEGPSILRIQQVVRGDSAAYFCASSLRGANQPQHFGDGTRLSIL.

This clone has just a few counts. V and J are TRBV19 and TRBJ2-7, with D maybe TRBD1 (8 bases). CDR3 length: 15 amino acids. V lost 3 bases and J 2 bases, leaving 14 bases between the germline ends. CDR1 LNHDA and CDR2 SQIVND come from the germline V gene (reference sequence). In DNA, the CDR3 is TGTGCCAGTAGTATGCCCACAGGGGGGGCCTACGAGCAGTACTTC. As protein: CASSMPTGGAYEQYF.